This note documents a single T cell receptor beta chain sequence. Its antigen is unknown. CDR1 and CDR2 (germline): SNHLY, FYNNEI. CDR3 length: 11 residues. Trimming removed 7 bases from V and 3 bases from J, with 7 bases in between. Data came from immunoSEQ multiplex PCR; TCRdb stores just in-frame clones and leaves some out. In the table there are about 21,000 clones, about 94% of which are singletons. This sample was included in a study of T cell clones after liver transplantation. On the study more broadly: TCRbeta sequencing after a pre-transplant mixed lymphocyte reaction identified graft-donor-reactive clones, later tracked in post-transplant blood. Tolerant meant at least one year fully off immunosuppression without liver enzymes above twice normal. Study-level results: Graft donor-reactive T cells may have migrated into the graft rather than being deleted. Post-transplant time points were not standardized, so conclusions are preliminary.

The sequence was collected from a human patient who received a liver transplant. Certain T cells may be donor cells from the graft. The chain uses TRBV2 and TRBJ2-7; D not resolved. Specimen: CD8+ T cells from blood, collected roughly 25 months after liver transplant. The CDR3 protein is CASTANYEQYF. CDR3 sequence (DNA): TGTGCCAGCACTGCGAACTACGAGCAGTACTTC.